This T cell receptor beta chain was found in a study of cytomegalovirus exposure and HLA in healthy donors. Study summary: Some 77 million unique TCRs from HLA-typed donors were held in an early release of data. Regarding the study as a whole: CMV antigen specificity was confirmed in vitro for a few CMV-associated chains.

The primer mix had 60 Vbeta and 13 Jbeta primers. Produced via immunoSEQ multiplex PCR; TCRdb's table is partial and in-frame only. In the table there are approximately 210,000 clones, about four fifths of which are singletons. The V end was cut by 0 bases, the J end by 4 bases, with 15 bases between. Germline V gives CDR1 PRHDT, CDR2 FYEKMQ (reference sequence). This CDR3 is 16 amino acids long. As regards this clone: Its antigen remains unidentified.

The sample was PBMCs. V gene TRBV13 combines with J gene TRBJ2-5; a weak D match, TRBD2 (5 bases). The origin of this receptor is a middle-aged man in good health and CMV-seropositive. CDR3 in DNA: TGTGCCAGCAGCTTAGGGGGGAGAGATGTAGTAGAGACCCAGTACTTC. Its protein product is CASSLGGRDVVETQYF.